This T cell receptor (beta chain) emerged from a study of shared clonotypes between healthy human individuals. The study's findings and limits: Larger estimated richness was generally seen in naive subsets than in memory subsets. Against clonotypes common to all four donors, non-shared ones had lower generation probabilities. With a few donors compared, 4.5% to 6.5% of naive CD4 clonotypes were shared.

Memory CD4+ cells were the fraction left after CD45RA+ naive selection. Germline values: CDR1 ENHRY, CDR2 SYGVKD. This CDR3 spans 15 amino acids. Deletions cut 3 bases from V and 6 bases from J, with 14 bases between. On this clone itself: Its antigen is not known.

Sequenced by immunoSEQ multiplex PCR; TCRdb stores in-frame clones only, minus some. The table includes hundreds of thousands of clones, roughly 73% detected once. The TCR originated in a woman aged 25 to 39 in good health. Input material: memory CD4+ T cells sorted from blood. Subset noted: CD45RA-negative fraction. The chain links TRBV10-3 to TRBJ2-2; D possibly uses TRBD1 or TRBD2 (5 bases each). The CDR3 protein is CAISEISRGPGELFF. CDR3 DNA sequence: TGTGCCATCAGTGAAATTTCGAGGGGCCCCGGGGAGCTGTTTTTT.